This T cell receptor (beta chain) was sequenced for a study of blood T cell repertoires in COVID-19. Sequencing was performed with immunoSEQ multiplex PCR; in TCRdb, only in-frame clones are kept and a portion is missing. The data show a few hundred thousand clones, 65% to 90% seen once. CDR1 SGHNT and CDR2 YYREEE come from the germline V gene (reference sequence). The CDR3 contains 14 residues. J gave up 2 bases and V 0 bases, and 2 bases lay outside the gene matches. Specimen: peripheral blood. This receptor was identified in a man aged 50 to 59 with active or convalescent COVID-19. The chain couples TRBV5-4 to TRBJ2-7; 7 positions agree with TRBD1. The CDR3 nucleotides read TGTGCCAGCAGCTTGGGACAGGGAGCCTACGAGCAGTACTTC. Its protein product is CASSLGQGAYEQYF.